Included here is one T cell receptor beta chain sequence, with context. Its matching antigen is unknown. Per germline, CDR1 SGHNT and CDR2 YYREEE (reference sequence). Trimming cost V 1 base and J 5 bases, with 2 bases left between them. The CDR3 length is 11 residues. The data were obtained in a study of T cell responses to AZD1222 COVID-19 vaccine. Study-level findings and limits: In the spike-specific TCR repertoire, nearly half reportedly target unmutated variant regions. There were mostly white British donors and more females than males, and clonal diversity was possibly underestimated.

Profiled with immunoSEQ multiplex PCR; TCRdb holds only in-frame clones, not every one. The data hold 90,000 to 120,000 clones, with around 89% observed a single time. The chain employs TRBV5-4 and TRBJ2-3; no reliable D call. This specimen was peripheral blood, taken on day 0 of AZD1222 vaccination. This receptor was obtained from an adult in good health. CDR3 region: CASSLLDTQYF. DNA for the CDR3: TGTGCCAGCAGCTTGCTAGATACGCAGTATTTT.